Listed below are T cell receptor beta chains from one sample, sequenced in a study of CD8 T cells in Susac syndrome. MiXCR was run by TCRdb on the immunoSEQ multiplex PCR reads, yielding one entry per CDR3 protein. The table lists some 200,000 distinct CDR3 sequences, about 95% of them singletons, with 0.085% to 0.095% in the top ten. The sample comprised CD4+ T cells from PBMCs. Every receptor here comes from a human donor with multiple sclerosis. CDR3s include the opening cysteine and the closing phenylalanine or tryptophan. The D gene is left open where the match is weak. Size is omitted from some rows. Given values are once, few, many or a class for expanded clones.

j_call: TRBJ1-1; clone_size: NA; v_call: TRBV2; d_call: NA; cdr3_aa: CASSVQFMNTEAFF; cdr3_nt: TGTGCCAGCAGTGTCCAGTTCATGAACACTGAAGCTTTCTTT
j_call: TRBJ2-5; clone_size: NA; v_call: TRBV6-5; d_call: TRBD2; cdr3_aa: CASSYRTSGSQETQYF; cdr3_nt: TGTGCCAGCAGCTATCGGACTAGCGGGAGCCAAGAGACCCAGTACTTC
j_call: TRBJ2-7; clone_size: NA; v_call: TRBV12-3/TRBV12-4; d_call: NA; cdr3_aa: CASSLSVIYEQYF; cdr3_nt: TGTGCCAGCAGTTTGTCCGTAATCTACGAGCAGTACTTC
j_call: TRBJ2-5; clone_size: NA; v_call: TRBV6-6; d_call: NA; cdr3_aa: CASREDGQFTETQYF; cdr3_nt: TGTGCCAGCAGGGAAGACGGACAGTTTACTGAGACCCAGTACTTC
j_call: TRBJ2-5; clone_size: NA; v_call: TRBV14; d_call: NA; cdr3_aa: CASSHPRAGQETQYF; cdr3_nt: TGTGCCAGCAGCCACCCGCGGGCGGGGCAAGAGACCCAGTACTTC
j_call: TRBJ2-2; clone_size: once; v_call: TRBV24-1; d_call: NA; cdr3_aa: CATSSGNTGELFF; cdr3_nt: TGTGCCACCAGCAGCGGGAACACCGGGGAGCTGTTTTTT
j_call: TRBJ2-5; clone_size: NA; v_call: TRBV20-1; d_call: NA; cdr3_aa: CSASSGTQYF; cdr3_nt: TGCAGTGCTAGCAGTGGGACCCAGTACTTC
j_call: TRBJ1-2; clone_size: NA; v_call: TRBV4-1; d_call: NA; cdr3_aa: CASSQGQNFGYGYTF; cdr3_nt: TGCGCCAGCAGCCAAGGACAGAATTTTGGCTATGGCTACACCTTC
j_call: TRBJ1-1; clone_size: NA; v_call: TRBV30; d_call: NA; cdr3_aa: CAWPKTDTEAFF; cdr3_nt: TGTGCCTGGCCTAAGACTGACACTGAAGCTTTCTTT
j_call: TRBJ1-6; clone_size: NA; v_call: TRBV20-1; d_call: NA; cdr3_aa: CSASLGGSYNSPLHF; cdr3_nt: TGCAGTGCTAGTCTCGGGGGCTCCTATAATTCACCCCTCCACTTT
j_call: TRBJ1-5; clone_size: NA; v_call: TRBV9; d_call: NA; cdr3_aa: CASSPSQGSNQPQHF; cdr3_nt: TGTGCCAGCAGCCCTAGCCAGGGAAGCAATCAGCCCCAGCATTTT
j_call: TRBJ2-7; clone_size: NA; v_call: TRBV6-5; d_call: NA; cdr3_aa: CASSSGQFYGQYF; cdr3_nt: TGTGCCAGCAGTTCAGGACAGTTCTACGGGCAGTACTTC
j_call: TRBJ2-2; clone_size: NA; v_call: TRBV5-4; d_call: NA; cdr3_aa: CASSRGVKDTGELFF; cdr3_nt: TGTGCCAGCAGCCGTGGAGTAAAGGACACCGGGGAGCTGTTTTTT
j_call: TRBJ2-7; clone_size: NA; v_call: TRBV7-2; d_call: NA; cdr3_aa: CASSPPPQGQKQYF; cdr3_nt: TGTGCCAGCAGCCCCCCGCCACAGGGTCAGAAGCAGTACTTC
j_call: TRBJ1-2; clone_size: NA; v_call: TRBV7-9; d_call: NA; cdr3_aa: CASSSFYGYTF; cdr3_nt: TGTGCCAGCAGCTCGTTCTATGGCTACACCTTC
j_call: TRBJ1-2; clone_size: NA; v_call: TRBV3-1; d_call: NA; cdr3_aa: CASSQGLVGGYTF; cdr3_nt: TGTGCCAGCAGCCAAGGTCTGGTAGGTGGCTACACCTTC
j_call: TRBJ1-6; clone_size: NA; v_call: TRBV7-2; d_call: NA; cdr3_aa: CASSSRAVSTLHF; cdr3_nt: TGTGCCAGCAGTTCCCGGGCGGTGAGCACCCTCCACTTT
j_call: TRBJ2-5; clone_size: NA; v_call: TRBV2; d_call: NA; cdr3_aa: CASSYGPQETQYF; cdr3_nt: TGTGCCAGCAGCTACGGCCCACAAGAGACCCAGTACTTC
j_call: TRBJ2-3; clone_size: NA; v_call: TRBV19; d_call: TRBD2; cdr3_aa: CASEASGSTDTQYF; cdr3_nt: TGTGCCAGTGAGGCTAGCGGGAGCACAGATACGCAGTATTTT
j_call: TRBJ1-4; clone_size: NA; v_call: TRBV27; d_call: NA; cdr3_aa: CASSFRVNEKLFF; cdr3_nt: TGTGCCAGCAGTTTCCGGGTTAATGAAAAACTGTTTTTT
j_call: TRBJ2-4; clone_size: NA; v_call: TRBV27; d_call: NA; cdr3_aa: CASSLKGLPRNIQYF; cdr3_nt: TGTGCCAGCAGCTTAAAGGGACTTCCCAGGAACATTCAGTACTTC
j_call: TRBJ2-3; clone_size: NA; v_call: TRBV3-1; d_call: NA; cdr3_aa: CASSARAAPRASDTQYF; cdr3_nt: TGTGCCAGCAGCGCCCGGGCCGCGCCCAGAGCATCAGATACGCAGTATTTT
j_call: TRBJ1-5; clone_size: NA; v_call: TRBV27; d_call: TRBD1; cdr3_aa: CASSWGQGSNQPQHF; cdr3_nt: TGTGCCAGCAGTTGGGGACAGGGGAGCAATCAGCCCCAGCATTTT
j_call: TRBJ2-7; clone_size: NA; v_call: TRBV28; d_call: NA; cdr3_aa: CASTSGPYEQYF; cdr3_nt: TGTGCCAGCACATCAGGACCCTACGAGCAGTACTTC
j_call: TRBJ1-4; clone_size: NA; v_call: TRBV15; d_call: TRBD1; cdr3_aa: CATSNKQGATNEKLFF; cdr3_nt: TGTGCCACCAGTAATAAACAGGGGGCCACTAATGAAAAACTGTTTTTT
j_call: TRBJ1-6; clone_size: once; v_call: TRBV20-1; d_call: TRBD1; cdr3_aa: CSATGQGKSPLHF; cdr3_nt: TGCAGTGCTACGGGACAGGGAAAATCACCCCTCCACTTT
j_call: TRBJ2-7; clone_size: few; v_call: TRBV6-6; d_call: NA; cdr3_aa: CASSRTVLYEQYF; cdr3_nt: TGTGCCAGCAGTCGTACCGTACTCTACGAGCAGTACTTC
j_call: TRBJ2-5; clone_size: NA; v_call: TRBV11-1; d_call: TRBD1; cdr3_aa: CASGRTGLRETQYF; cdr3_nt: TGTGCCAGCGGACGGACAGGGCTGAGGGAGACCCAGTACTTC
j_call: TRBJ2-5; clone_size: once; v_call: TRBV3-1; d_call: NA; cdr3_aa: CASSQSGDGETQYF; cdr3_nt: TGTGCCAGCAGCCAATCCGGGGATGGAGAGACCCAGTACTTC
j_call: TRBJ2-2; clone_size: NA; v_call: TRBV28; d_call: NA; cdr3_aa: CASSLAGWAGELFF; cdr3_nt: TGTGCCAGCAGTTTAGCCGGGTGGGCCGGGGAGCTGTTTTTT
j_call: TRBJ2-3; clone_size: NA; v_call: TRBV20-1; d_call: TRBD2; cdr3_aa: CSAKGTSGRQGPQYF; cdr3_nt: TGCAGTGCTAAAGGGACTAGCGGGAGACAAGGCCCGCAGTATTTT
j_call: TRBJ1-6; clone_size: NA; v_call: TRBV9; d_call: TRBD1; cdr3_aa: CASSAQGANSPLHF; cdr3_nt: TGTGCCAGCAGCGCCCAGGGGGCTAATTCACCCCTCCACTTT